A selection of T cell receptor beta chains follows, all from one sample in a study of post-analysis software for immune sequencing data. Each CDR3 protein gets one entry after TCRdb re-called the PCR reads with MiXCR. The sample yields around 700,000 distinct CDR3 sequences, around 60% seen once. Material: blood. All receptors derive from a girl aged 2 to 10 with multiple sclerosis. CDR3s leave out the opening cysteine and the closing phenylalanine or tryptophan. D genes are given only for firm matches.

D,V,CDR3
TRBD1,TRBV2,AGSGGQGKNIQY
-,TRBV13,ASSLDPGRRETQY
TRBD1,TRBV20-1,SARYRGQGSYNSPLH
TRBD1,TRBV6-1,ASSDRGPGANVLT
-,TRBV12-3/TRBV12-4,ASSFKEGGEKLF
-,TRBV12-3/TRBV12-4,ASSLNLGAQY
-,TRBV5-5,ASSSDRDGFYEQY
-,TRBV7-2,ASTQGTGANVLT
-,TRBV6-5,ASSYGAVTDTQY
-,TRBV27,ASSYRSSYEQY
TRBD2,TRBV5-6,ASSRLAGGLDEQY
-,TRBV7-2,ASSLGSVITDTQY
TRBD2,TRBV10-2,ASSEFLAGATNTGELF
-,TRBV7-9,ASSSVGITDTQY
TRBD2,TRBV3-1,ASSLAGEYEQY
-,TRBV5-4,ASSSNIATNEKLF
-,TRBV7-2,ASSLAQGYIQY
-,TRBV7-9,ASSLPSQETQY
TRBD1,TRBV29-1,SVDTGGRGQPQH
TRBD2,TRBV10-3,AISESSPAGGPYEQF
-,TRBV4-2,ASSPIGGGDEQY
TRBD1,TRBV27,ASSPGWTGSYNEQF
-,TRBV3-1,ASSQERAPAGETQY
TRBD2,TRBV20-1,SAKAGRAYEQY
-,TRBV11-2,ASSRQNTEAF
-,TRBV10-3,AISPLGKETQY
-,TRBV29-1,SARDSGRATQY
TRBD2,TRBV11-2,ASSHTLAGGRSYNEQF
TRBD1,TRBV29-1,SVEDLLTGGVYNEQF
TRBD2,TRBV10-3,ATIAGGTDTQY
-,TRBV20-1,SARGGVSPLH